These T cell receptor beta chains were read from a single sample in a study of T cell responses to AZD1222 COVID-19 vaccine. Only in-frame clones appear in the TCRdb table, and some are missing; sequencing was by immunoSEQ multiplex PCR. The profile shows about 140,000 clones, more than 85% of them singletons. The sample in question was peripheral blood, obtained 28 days after the second AZD1222 dose. These receptors came from an adult who received the AZD1222 COVID-19 vaccine. The CDR3 runs from the conserved cysteine through the conserved F or W. The order of the fields is D gene, J gene, V gene, clone size, CDR3 DNA, CDR3 protein. The D gene is left open where the match is weak. Clone size is given for some rows only: seen once, a few or many times, or a class if the clone is expanded.

D: .
J: TRBJ2-1
V: TRBV14
size: .
DNA: TGTGCCAGCAGCCAAGATTTCCCCCCCATAGCAGGTTTAGGGGATGAGCAGTTCTTC
CDR3: CASSQDFPPIAGLGDEQFF

D: .
J: TRBJ1-5
V: TRBV6-1
size: few
DNA: TGTGCCAGCAGTATGGGGTTAGGGGCTCAGCCCCAGCATTTT
CDR3: CASSMGLGAQPQHF

D: TRBD1
J: TRBJ2-2
V: TRBV11-3
size: .
DNA: TGTGCCAGCAGCCCAAGAGACAGGGGCGCGAACACCGGGGAGCTGTTTTTT
CDR3: CASSPRDRGANTGELFF

D: .
J: TRBJ2-2
V: TRBV7-2
size: .
DNA: TGTGCCAGCAGCTTATACAGGAACACCGGGGAGCTGTTTTTT
CDR3: CASSLYRNTGELFF

D: .
J: TRBJ1-3
V: TRBV10-3
size: .
DNA: TGTGCCATCAGTTTGACACTCAACACCATATATTTT
CDR3: CAISLTLNTIYF

D: .
J: TRBJ1-3
V: TRBV7-9
size: .
DNA: TGTGCCAGCAGCCCGGACAGTAGCTCTGGAAACACCATATATTTT
CDR3: CASSPDSSSGNTIYF

D: .
J: TRBJ1-4
V: TRBV5-1
size: .
DNA: TGCGCCAGCAGCTTGGCCGGGGTGGATGAAAAACTGTTTTTT
CDR3: CASSLAGVDEKLFF

D: TRBD1
J: TRBJ1-5
V: TRBV9
size: .
DNA: TGTGCCAGTGGCAGAGATCAGGGGGGTCAGCCCCAGCATTTT
CDR3: CASGRDQGGQPQHF

D: .
J: TRBJ1-1
V: TRBV4-1
size: once
DNA: TGCGCCAGCAGCCATATTGTGGAGGGGACTGAAGCTTTCTTT
CDR3: CASSHIVEGTEAFF

D: .
J: TRBJ1-4
V: TRBV19
size: once
DNA: TGTGCCACCCACGGGCGAGGTGAAAAACTGTTTTTT
CDR3: CATHGRGEKLFF

D: .
J: TRBJ1-2
V: TRBV29-1
size: .
DNA: TGCAGCGTTGACGCGGAGTCAGGGCCTAACTATGGCTACACCTTC
CDR3: CSVDAESGPNYGYTF

D: .
J: TRBJ1-1
V: TRBV18
size: once
DNA: TGTGCCAGCTCACCGCAGCTCATGAACACTGAAGCTTTCTTT
CDR3: CASSPQLMNTEAFF

D: .
J: TRBJ2-3
V: TRBV20-1
size: .
DNA: TGCAGTGCTAGGGGGGGAGATACGCAGTATTTT
CDR3: CSARGGDTQYF

D: .
J: TRBJ2-1
V: TRBV7-9
size: .
DNA: TGTGCCAGCAGCTTAGGCTACAATGAGCAGTTCTTC
CDR3: CASSLGYNEQFF

D: .
J: TRBJ2-2
V: TRBV6-2/TRBV6-3
size: .
DNA: TGTGCCAGCAGCCGACAGAGACCCGCGAACACCGGGGAGCTGTTTTTT
CDR3: CASSRQRPANTGELFF

D: .
J: TRBJ2-5
V: TRBV28
size: .
DNA: TGTGCCAGCGGGGTTGAGGCCCTACAAGAGACCCAGTACTTC
CDR3: CASGVEALQETQYF

D: .
J: TRBJ1-5
V: TRBV9
size: .
DNA: TGTGCCAGCAGCGTATCAGGAAGTTTACAGCCCCAGCATTTT
CDR3: CASSVSGSLQPQHF

D: .
J: TRBJ1-1
V: TRBV27
size: .
DNA: TGTGCCAGCAGTTTATCACGGGAGAGCACTGAAGCTTTCTTT
CDR3: CASSLSRESTEAFF

D: .
J: TRBJ1-6
V: TRBV12-3/TRBV12-4
size: .
DNA: TGTGCCACGGTCCAGGGAAATTCACCCCTCCACTTT
CDR3: CATVQGNSPLHF

D: TRBD1
J: TRBJ2-7
V: TRBV5-4
size: .
DNA: TGTGCCAGCAGCCCCGGACAGGGGATTGCCGAGCAGTACTTC
CDR3: CASSPGQGIAEQYF

D: .
J: TRBJ2-7
V: TRBV7-2
size: .
DNA: TGTGCCAGCAGCTTAGAGTTAGCGGCCTCCTACGAGCAGTACTTC
CDR3: CASSLELAASYEQYF

D: .
J: TRBJ2-1
V: TRBV4-1
size: .
DNA: TGCGCCAGCAGCCAAGTAGGACCCCCGGTCTTC
CDR3: CASSQVGPPVF

D: TRBD1
J: TRBJ2-3
V: TRBV2
size: .
DNA: TGTGCCAGCAGTGACACCGGACAGGGACTTAGCACAGATACGCAGTATTTT
CDR3: CASSDTGQGLSTDTQYF

D: .
J: TRBJ1-2
V: TRBV5-4
size: .
DNA: TGTGCCAGCAGCTTACAGGTTTTCTATGGCTACACCTTC
CDR3: CASSLQVFYGYTF

D: .
J: TRBJ1-5
V: TRBV5-4
size: .
DNA: TGTGCCAGCAGCTTGGGGGGGCCCGATAGCAATCAGCCCCAGCATTTT
CDR3: CASSLGGPDSNQPQHF

D: TRBD1
J: TRBJ2-3
V: TRBV19
size: few
DNA: TGTGCCAGTGCGGACAGGGCAGATACGCAGTATTTT
CDR3: CASADRADTQYF

D: .
J: TRBJ2-3
V: TRBV7-7
size: .
DNA: TGTGCTAGCAGCTTAGATGATGTGGGACGGGGGGCCTTCACAGATACGCAGTATTTT
CDR3: CASSLDDVGRGAFTDTQYF

D: TRBD2
J: TRBJ2-7
V: TRBV27
size: once
DNA: TGTGCCAGCAGTTCCACCCTACTAGCGGGACCGACCTACGAGCAGTACTTC
CDR3: CASSSTLLAGPTYEQYF

D: .
J: TRBJ1-2
V: TRBV6-5
size: once
DNA: TGTGCCAGCAGGGAGGGGACTGTCACGTACTATGGCTACACCTTC
CDR3: CASREGTVTYYGYTF

D: .
J: TRBJ2-2
V: TRBV28
size: .
DNA: TGTGCCAGCAGTGCCAGTCAGCAAGGGGAGCTGTTTTTT
CDR3: CASSASQQGELFF

D: .
J: TRBJ2-3
V: TRBV10-3
size: .
DNA: TGTGCCATCAGCGGCAGGACCTTAGGCCCAGGGTACACAGATACGCAGTATTTT
CDR3: CAISGRTLGPGYTDTQYF

D: .
J: TRBJ1-5
V: TRBV4-1
size: .
DNA: TGCGCCAGCAGCCAAGAAGGGACTAGACAGCCCCAGCATTTT
CDR3: CASSQEGTRQPQHF

D: .
J: TRBJ2-3
V: TRBV6-2/TRBV6-3
size: .
DNA: TGTGCCAGCAGTTGGGGCCCGCCAGATACGCAGTATTTT
CDR3: CASSWGPPDTQYF